The 15 T cell receptor beta chains listed next were all sequenced from one sample in a study of regulatory T cells in long-lasting Graves disease. The time point was: newly diagnosed GD, antithyroid drugs for less than 3 months. Following extraction of RNA from PBMCs, that RNA was used to make the TCR library. According to the study, TCR beta libraries were built with iRepertoire HTBI primers and CDR3-region Arm-PCR. TCRdb independently ran MiXCR on the multiplex PCR reads; one entry per CDR3 protein. Of 370,000 or so distinct CDR3 sequences in the sample, roughly 15% were seen once. This sample also belongs to another study, concerning T cells in Graves' hyperthyroidism and ophthalmopathy.

The source was peripheral blood mononuclear cells (PBMCs), collected at new diagnosis, from a patient treated with antithyroid drugs. These receptors all stem from a woman in her late teens or twenties with Graves disease.

The gene calls are TRBV6-1 and TRBJ2-1; D possibly corresponds to TRBD1 (6 bases). V gave up 10 bases and J gave up 8 bases, with 15 bases separating them. CDR1 is MNHNS and CDR2 is SASEGT in the germline V gene. The CDR3 extends over 12 amino acids. The CDR3 here is CAIHRAGYEQFF. The CDR3 nucleotides are TGTGCCATACACAGGGCGGGCTATGAGCAGTTCTTC.

V usage is TRBV13 and J usage is TRBJ1-2; 10 positions match TRBD1. The length of the CDR3 is 16 residues. From germline, CDR1 is PRHDT and CDR2 FYEKMQ (reference sequence). The V gene end was trimmed by 3 bases and the J gene end by 2 bases; junction bases not matched to a gene: 6. CDR3 nucleotide sequence: TGTGCCAGCAGCTTTCCCGGGACAGGGGAAAACTATGGCTACACCTTC. Amino acids: CASSFPGTGENYGYTF. The variable domain in full, with the rest retrieved from reference TRBV13 and TRBJ1-2, is AAGVIQSPRHLIKEKRETATLKCYPIPRHDTVYWYQQGPGQDPQFLISFYEKMQSDKGSIPDRFSAQQFSDYHSELNMSSLELGDSALYFCASSFPGTGENYGYTFGSGTRLTVV.

The chain combines TRBV6-1 with TRBJ1-5; 9 positions agree with TRBD1. CDR3 length: 15 amino acids. In germline, CDR1 is MNHNS, CDR2 SASEGT. The J segment lost 4 bases and the V segment lost 5 bases, leaving 6 bases of the junction unmatched. CDR3 in amino acids: CASSPAGQGNQPQHF. The DNA of the CDR3 is TGTGCCAGCAGTCCCGCCGGACAGGGGAATCAGCCCCAGCATTTT.

This clonotype came up many times. DNA of the CDR3: TGTGCCAGCAGCTTGGGCCTTGACAGATCCTACGAGCAGTACTTC. Translated, it gives CASSLGLDRSYEQYF. This chain links TRBV11-2 with TRBJ2-7; D is perhaps TRBD1 (5 bases). V lost 3 bases to trimming and J lost 1 base, with 13 bases between them. The length of the CDR3 is 15 residues. Germline assignment: CDR1 SGHAT and CDR2 FQNNGV.

This clonotype was seen many times. V usage is TRBV27 and J usage is TRBJ1-1, with D hard to call. CDR1 is MNHEY and CDR2 is SMNVEV in the germline V gene (reference sequence). Trimming pared 2 bases from V and 1 base from J, leaving 5 bases between. This CDR3 is 13 amino acids long. CDR3 residues: CASSLNRNTEAFF. The CDR3 nucleotides are TGTGCCAGCAGTTTAAACAGGAACACTGAAGCTTTCTTT.

On this clonotype: A read error may account for a junction end that differs from germline. The chain is built from TRBV6-5 and TRBJ2-3; the match to TRBD1 covers 7 bases. Germline V gene data show CDR1 as MNHEY and CDR2 as SVGAGI. CDR3 length: 15 amino acids. Here the CDR3 DNA reads TGTGCCAGCAGTTACAACAGGGGAAGCACAAATACGCAGTATTTT. Its translation: CASSYNRGSTNTQYF.

This chain's CDR3 is CASSLATERGYTGELFF. CDR3 DNA: TGTGCCAGCAGCTTAGCCACCGAGCGGGGGTACACCGGGGAGCTGTTTTTT. V gene TRBV7-9 combines with J gene TRBJ2-2, with 8 bases aligning to TRBD2. CDR1 is SEHNR, CDR2 FQNEAQ, per germline (reference sequence). The CDR3 length is 17 residues. J gave up 3 bases and V 0 bases, and 6 bases lay outside the gene matches.

This clonotype was counted ten times or more. The chain combines TRBV5-1 with TRBJ1-1; no reliable D call. The V end lost 4 bases, the J end lost 5 bases, and 15 bases lay between the germline ends. Germline V gene lookup returns CDR1 SGHRS and CDR2 YFSETQ. The CDR3 extends over 14 amino acids. The CDR3 DNA is TGCGCCAGCAGCCAAGGAAGCAGGTGGACTGAAGCTTTCTTT. Amino acids: CASSQGSRWTEAFF.

This clonotype has just a few counts. The J gene is TRBJ1-1, the V gene TRBV20-1; the D is unclear. The CDR3 is made up of 11 amino acids. V was trimmed by 6 bases and J by 4 bases, leaving 9 bases between them. The germline CDR1 and CDR2 sequences are DFQATT and SNEGSKA (reference sequence). The CDR3 nucleotides are TGCAGTGCCAATGAGGTCACTGAAGCTTTCTTT. Its translation is CSANEVTEAFF.

This clonotype was counted many times. The rearrangement uses TRBV11-2 and TRBJ2-7, with D possibly being TRBD1 or TRBD2 (5 bases each). The CDR3 has 14 residues. Trimming took off 2 bases at V and 6 bases at J, with 14 bases between the two ends. Germline V gives CDR1 SGHAT, CDR2 FQNNGV. The CDR3 nucleotides are TGTGCCAGCAGCTTACAGGGTTCAACTAGCGAGCAGTACTTC. Residues: CASSLQGSTSEQYF.

In this sample, this clonotype turned up many times. V is TRBV28 and J is TRBJ2-7; no definite D call. V was trimmed by 1 base and J by 7 bases, leaving 23 bases between them. Germline V gives CDR1 MDHEN, CDR2 SYDVKM. The CDR3 has 17 amino acids. The CDR3 bases are TGTGCCAGCAGTTTATCCTCGTTACTTGTAGGGAATTGGGAGCAGTACTTC. Its translation: CASSLSSLLVGNWEQYF.

This clonotype was seen repeatedly, ten times or more. The genes are TRBV3-1 and TRBJ1-5; D is uncertain. From germline, CDR1 is LGHDT and CDR2 YNNKEL (reference sequence). The CDR3 contains 13 residues. Deletions cut 0 bases from V and 2 bases from J, with 2 bases between. CDR3 in amino acids: CASSQDGNQPQHF. CDR3 nucleotides: TGTGCCAGCAGCCAAGACGGCAATCAGCCCCAGCATTTT. The full variable domain, rest sourced from reference TRBV3-1 and TRBJ1-5, is DTAVSQTPKYLVTQMGNDKSIKCEQNLGHDTMYWYKQDSKKFLKIMFSYNNKELIINETVPNRFSPKSPDKAHLNLHINSLELGDSAVYFCASSQDGNQPQHFGDGTRLSIL.

The chain is built from TRBV29-1 and TRBJ1-5, with 9 bases matching TRBD1. The germline V gene has CDR1 SQVTM and CDR2 ANQGSEA. V shed 6 bases and J 2 bases; nucleotides not matched to a gene: 2. The CDR3 length is 13 residues. CDR3 bases: TGCAGCGTACAGGGGGCTGGCAATCAGCCCCAGCATTTT. Translation: CSVQGAGNQPQHF.

This clonotype was observed a handful of times. V is TRBV7-9 and J is TRBJ2-1; the D gene could be TRBD1 or TRBD2 (5 bases each). Germline V CDR1 and CDR2: SEHNR, FQNEAQ (reference sequence). The germline V and J ends were trimmed by 5 bases and 8 bases, with 19 bases remaining between them. CDR3 length equals 15 residues. The CDR3 region is CASSLRAGALDEQFF. The CDR3 nucleotides are TGTGCCAGCAGCCTGAGGGCCGGGGCCTTAGATGAGCAGTTCTTC. Using reference TRBV7-9 and TRBJ2-1 for the parts outside the CDR3, the full variable domain is DTGVSQNPRHKITKRGQNVTFRCDPISEHNRLYWYRQTLGQGPEFLTYFQNEAQLEKSRLLSDRFSAERPKGSFSTLEIQRTEQGDSAMYLCASSLRAGALDEQFFGPGTRLTVL.

This clonotype was recorded many times. This sequence joins TRBV5-1 and TRBJ2-7, with TRBD2 as a possible D gene (6 bases). V gave up 4 bases and J gave up 1 base, with 15 bases separating them. The germline V gene encodes CDR1 SGHRS and CDR2 YFSETQ. The CDR3 has 15 residues. The CDR3 loop reads CASSPGTQLSYEQYF. The CDR3 nucleotides read TGCGCCAGCAGCCCCGGGACTCAACTTTCCTACGAGCAGTACTTC.